This is a list of T cell receptor beta chains from one sample in a study of cytomegalovirus exposure and HLA in healthy donors. Libraries were prepared by immunoSEQ multiplex PCR; TCRdb keeps only in-frame clonotypes and omits some of them. The sample has around 100,000 clones; 70% are singletons. What was sequenced was PBMCs. The receptor set was obtained from a man between 35 and 55 years old in good health and CMV-seropositive. CDR3s include the opening cysteine and the closing phenylalanine or tryptophan. Each record gives: clone size, J gene, V gene, D gene, CDR3 protein, CDR3 DNA. D genes are given only for firm matches. A clone size is listed for some rows: how often the clone was seen (once, few, many), or a class if it is expanded.

abundance: -
j_gene: TRBJ1-2
v_gene: TRBV30
d_gene: TRBD1
CDR3aa: CACRERWGRGAANYGYTF
CDR3nt: TGTGCCTGTCGAGAAAGATGGGGCAGGGGGGCTGCTAACTATGGCTACACCTTC

abundance: -
j_gene: TRBJ2-3
v_gene: TRBV10-1
d_gene: TRBD2
CDR3aa: CASSSGLAGVTDTQYF
CDR3nt: TGCGCCAGCAGTAGTGGACTAGCGGGTGTCACAGATACGCAGTATTTT

abundance: -
j_gene: TRBJ2-5
v_gene: TRBV4-2
d_gene: -
CDR3aa: CASSQGGSKETQYF
CDR3nt: TGTGCCAGCAGCCAAGGAGGTAGCAAAGAGACCCAGTACTTC

abundance: -
j_gene: TRBJ2-7
v_gene: TRBV29-1
d_gene: -
CDR3aa: CSVEEQGGFYEQYF
CDR3nt: TGCAGCGTTGAAGAACAGGGTGGGTTCTACGAGCAGTACTTC

abundance: few
j_gene: TRBJ1-1
v_gene: TRBV5-1
d_gene: -
CDR3aa: CASSPDGGREAFF
CDR3nt: TGCGCCAGCAGCCCCGACGGAGGTCGTGAAGCTTTCTTT

abundance: -
j_gene: TRBJ2-1
v_gene: TRBV6-1
d_gene: -
CDR3aa: CASTRGYSSYNEQFF
CDR3nt: TGTGCCAGCACGAGGGGGTACAGCTCCTACAATGAGCAGTTCTTC

abundance: -
j_gene: TRBJ2-3
v_gene: TRBV11-2
d_gene: -
CDR3aa: CASSLDQWGISPDTQYF
CDR3nt: TGTGCCAGCAGCTTAGATCAGTGGGGCATCTCCCCAGATACGCAGTATTTT

abundance: -
j_gene: TRBJ2-1
v_gene: TRBV7-2
d_gene: TRBD2
CDR3aa: CASSMGEGLNEQFF
CDR3nt: TGTGCCAGCAGCATGGGGGAGGGCCTGAATGAGCAGTTCTTC

abundance: -
j_gene: TRBJ2-5
v_gene: TRBV2
d_gene: TRBD1
CDR3aa: CASSVSTGEVETQYF
CDR3nt: TGTGCCAGCAGTGTTTCGACAGGGGAGGTAGAGACCCAGTACTTC

abundance: -
j_gene: TRBJ2-1
v_gene: TRBV11-2
d_gene: -
CDR3aa: CASTYQGNGEQFF
CDR3nt: TGTGCCAGCACCTACCAGGGGAACGGTGAGCAGTTCTTC